Listed here are 20 T cell receptor beta chains from one sample, sequenced in a study of cytomegalovirus exposure and HLA in healthy donors. Primers for the PCR totalled 60 Vbeta and 13 Jbeta. TCRdb's copy holds only in-frame clones and misses some; the assay was immunoSEQ multiplex PCR. The sample yields 130,000 to 150,000 clones, around three quarters seen once. Specimen: PBMCs. These receptors came from a middle-aged man in good health and CMV-seropositive.

The chain has TRBV4-3 and TRBJ2-2; TRBD1 is a possible D gene (6 bases). The germline gives CDR1 LGHNA, CDR2 YSLEER. There are 16 residues in the CDR3. Trimming left V 4 bases short and J 4 bases short, with 16 bases between. Written as DNA, the CDR3 is TGCGCCAGCAGCCGCGGACGGACAGCTCTCACCGGGGAGCTGTTTTTT. Its translation is CASSRGRTALTGELFF.

The chain is built from TRBV5-5 and TRBJ2-2, with 9 positions matching TRBD1. CDR3 length equals 15 residues. The germline CDR1 and CDR2 sequences are SGHKS and YYEKEE (reference sequence). With 4 bases clipped from V and 6 bases from J, the junction kept 7 bases outside the gene matches. The DNA for the CDR3 is TGTGCCAGCAGCGCCTCGGGACAGGGTGCCGGGGAGCTGTTTTTT. This gives the protein CASSASGQGAGELFF. The whole variable domain, filled in from reference TRBV5-5 and TRBJ2-2, reads DAGVTQSPTHLIKTRGQQVTLRCSPISGHKSVSWYQQVLGQGPQFIFQYYEKEERGRGNFPDRFSARQFPNYSSELNVNALLLGDSALYLCASSASGQGAGELFFGEGSRLTVL.

J is TRBJ2-1 and V is TRBV5-8; 14 nucleotides agree with TRBD2. CDR1 SGHTS and CDR2 YDEGEE come from the germline V gene. V was clipped by 6 bases and J by 9 bases; unmatched bases: 11. This CDR3 is built from 16 residues. CDR3 region: CASNRLAGGWGGEQFF. CDR3 DNA: TGTGCCAGCAACCGACTAGCGGGAGGGTGGGGAGGTGAGCAGTTCTTC.

The CDR3 DNA reads TGTGCCAGCAGCTTAGAGTCCGGACTAGCGGGAGGAAGCAATGAGCAGTTCTTC. Amino acids: CASSLESGLAGGSNEQFF. This sequence joins TRBV7-6 and TRBJ2-1; TRBD2 matches 14 bases. The germline CDR1 and CDR2 sequences are SGHVS and FNYEAQ. The V gene end was trimmed by 1 base and the J gene end by 6 bases; junction bases not matched to a gene: 8. This CDR3 has 18 residues.

The V gene is TRBV19, the J gene TRBJ2-1; the match to TRBD2 covers 7 bases. Germline loops: CDR1 LNHDA, CDR2 SQIVND (reference sequence). This CDR3 spans 15 amino acids. The V gene end was trimmed by 5 bases and the J gene end by 6 bases; junction bases not matched to a gene: 10. The CDR3 DNA reads TGTGCCAGTAGTTCTGGCGGGAGCTCGGGCAATGAGCAGTTCTTC. This codes for CASSSGGSSGNEQFF. Full variable domain (rest looked up from reference TRBV19 and TRBJ2-1): DGGITQSPKYLFRKEGQNVTLSCEQNLNHDAMYWYRQDPGQGLRLIYYSQIVNDFQKGDIAEGYSVSREKKESFPLTVTSAQKNPTAFYLCASSSGGSSGNEQFFGPGTRLTVL.

This sequence joins TRBV6-5 and TRBJ1-1, with D possibly TRBD1 on 5 matching bases. Per germline, CDR1 MNHEY and CDR2 SVGAGI. V lost 4 bases, J lost 3 bases, and 6 bases lay in between. The CDR3 totals 12 residues. CDR3 loop: CASSWGDTEAFF. CDR3 DNA: TGTGCCAGCAGTTGGGGGGACACTGAAGCTTTCTTT.

This clone was detected once. V and J are TRBV6-1 and TRBJ2-5, with 7 positions matching TRBD1. The end of the DNA fits TRBJ2-7 better, so the J call may be wrong. Germline CDR1 reads MNHNS; CDR2 reads SASEGT. This CDR3 contains 14 residues. CDR3 bases: TGTGCCAGCAACAAAGGGACAGTCTCCTACGAGCAGTACTTC. Protein product: CASNKGTVSYEQYF.

V and J are TRBV5-1 and TRBJ1-4; 8 positions match TRBD1. The CDR3 is 16 residues long. Germline assignment: CDR1 SGHRS and CDR2 YFSETQ. V was clipped by 2 bases and J by 5 bases; unmatched bases: 8. CDR3 protein: CASSFDRGGRNEKLFF. The CDR3 DNA reads as TGCGCCAGCAGCTTTGACAGGGGAGGGAGGAATGAAAAACTGTTTTTT. Full variable domain (rest looked up from reference TRBV5-1 and TRBJ1-4): KAGVTQTPRYLIKTRGQQVTLSCSPISGHRSVSWYQQTPGQGLQFLFEYFSETQRNKGNFPGRFSGRQFSNSRSEMNVSTLELGDSALYLCASSFDRGGRNEKLFFGSGTQLSVL.

For this clone: Germline and junction disagree at one end, which may indicate a read error. CDR3 in DNA: TGTTCCAGCAGCTCCCAAACTAGCCCCTCCTACAATGAGCAGTTCTTC. Its protein product is CSSSSQTSPSYNEQFF. The rearrangement joins TRBV7-9 to TRBJ2-1, with TRBD2 as a possible D gene (6 bases). The CDR3 covers 16 residues. Germline V gives CDR1 SEHNR, CDR2 FQNEAQ (reference sequence). The full variable domain, completed using reference TRBV7-9 and TRBJ2-1, is DTGVSQNPRHKITKRGQNVTFRCDPISEHNRLYWYRQTLGQGPEFLTYFQNEAQLEKSRLLSDRFSAERPKGSFSTLEIQRTEQGDSAMYLCSSSSQTSPSYNEQFFGPGTRLTVL.

This clone came up a few times. The genes are TRBV13 and TRBJ2-7; 10 bases map to TRBD1. Germline values: CDR1 PRHDT, CDR2 FYEKMQ (reference sequence). The CDR3 contains 15 residues. Germline trimming cut 7 bases from V and 0 bases from J; bases unmatched to any gene: 6. CDR3 sequence (DNA): TGTGCCAGCACTCCCCGGACAGGGGGCTCCTACGAGCAGTACTTC. It is translated as CASTPRTGGSYEQYF.

The chain recombines TRBV7-2 with TRBJ1-3; TRBD1 is a possible D gene (5 bases). The germline V gene encodes CDR1 SGHTA and CDR2 FQGNSA. The CDR3 is 15 amino acids. V lost 4 bases and J 0 bases, leaving 10 bases between the germline ends. The CDR3 DNA reads TGTGCCAGCAGCTCCGGACAAACCTCTGGAAACACCATATATTTT. The encoded protein is CASSSGQTSGNTIYF.

V usage is TRBV6-5 and J usage is TRBJ2-5; tentative D call: TRBD1 (5 bases). V lost 6 bases, J lost 1 base, and 15 bases lay in between. Germline V gives CDR1 MNHEY, CDR2 SVGAGI. The CDR3 spans 15 residues. DNA for the CDR3: TGTGCCAGCAGAGCTTCAGGGCTAAGCCAAGAGACCCAGTACTTC. This translates into CASRASGLSQETQYF.

This sequence joins TRBV6-5 and TRBJ2-5, with 9 bases matching TRBD2. The germline CDR1 and CDR2 sequences are MNHEY and SVGAGI. The CDR3 runs 16 residues. The J segment lost 2 bases and the V segment lost 0 bases, leaving 4 bases of the junction unmatched. The CDR3 bases are TGTGCCAGCAGTTACTCGGCGCTAGCGGGGCAAGAGACCCAGTACTTC. Protein: CASSYSALAGQETQYF.

V and J are TRBV9 and TRBJ1-4, with 7 bases aligning to TRBD1. In germline, CDR1 is SGDLS, CDR2 YYNGEE. This CDR3 region has 16 residues. The J segment lost 1 base and the V segment lost 2 bases, leaving 5 bases of the junction unmatched. CDR3 amino acids: CASSVGRQGTNEKLFF. CDR3 nucleotides: TGTGCCAGCAGCGTCGGGCGACAGGGAACTAATGAAAAACTGTTTTTT.

The chain carries TRBV7-2 and TRBJ1-4, with TRBD1 identical over 7 bases. The CDR3 is 15 amino acids. Looked up from germline, CDR1 is SGHTA and CDR2 is FQGNSA. V lost 4 bases, J lost 1 base, and 3 bases stayed unmatched. In DNA, the CDR3 is TGTGCCAGCAGCTCTAGGACAGGAACTAATGAAAAACTGTTTTTT. Its protein is CASSSRTGTNEKLFF.

The gene calls are TRBV28 and TRBJ1-5; 8 bases line up with TRBD1. This CDR3 region has 15 residues. From germline, CDR1 is MDHEN and CDR2 SYDVKM. Trimming removed 7 bases from V and 4 bases from J; junction bases left unmatched: 9. CDR3 region: CASNPRRGRNQPQHF. The CDR3 DNA follows: TGTGCCAGCAATCCTCGCAGGGGGCGTAATCAGCCCCAGCATTTT.

The rearrangement uses TRBV9 and TRBJ2-7; 12 bases match TRBD2. CDR1 and CDR2 (germline): SGDLS, YYNGEE. The V and J ends lost 4 bases and 4 bases, in that order; junction bases with no gene match: 9. The CDR3 is made up of 16 amino acids. The CDR3 DNA reads as TGTGCCAGCAGCCCAAACCCCGGACTAGCGGGGTACGAGCAGTACTTC. Residues: CASSPNPGLAGYEQYF. Supplemented by reference TRBV9 and TRBJ2-7, the full variable domain reads DSGVTQTPKHLITATGQRVTLRCSPRSGDLSVYWYQQSLDQGLQFLIQYYNGEERAKGNILERFSAQQFPDLHSELNLSSLELGDSALYFCASSPNPGLAGYEQYFGPGTRLTVT.

The chain carries TRBV7-2 and TRBJ2-5; a weak D match, TRBD2 (5 bases). V lost 4 bases and J 3 bases, leaving 15 bases between the germline ends. The CDR3 is 15 residues long. Germline V gene lookup returns CDR1 SGHTA and CDR2 FQGNSA. As DNA, the CDR3 is TGTGCCAGCAGCTCACAACGGACGGGGAAAGAGACCCAGTACTTC. Translated: CASSSQRTGKETQYF.

The chain joins TRBV7-8 to TRBJ2-2; 11 positions agree with TRBD2. Germline V gene sequence: CDR1 SGHVS, CDR2 FQNEAQ. This CDR3 spans 17 amino acids. V shed 1 base and J 4 bases; nucleotides not matched to a gene: 5. For the CDR3, the DNA is TGTGCCAGCAGCTTAGACCGACTAGCGGGACCCACCGGGGAGCTGTTTTTT. Its translation: CASSLDRLAGPTGELFF. The whole variable domain, remainder taken from reference TRBV7-8 and TRBJ2-2, is GAGVSQSPRYKVAKRGQDVALRCDPISGHVSLFWYQQALGQGPEFLTYFQNEAQLDKSGLPSDRFFAERPEGSVSTLKIQRTQQEDSAVYLCASSLDRLAGPTGELFFGEGSRLTVL.

The J gene is TRBJ2-7, the V gene TRBV6-5, with 7 bases lining up with TRBD1. The length of the CDR3 is 15 residues. V lost 2 bases to trimming and J lost 4 bases; unmatched junction nucleotides: 8. CDR1 is MNHEY and CDR2 is SVGAGI in the germline V gene. CDR3 in DNA: TGTGCCAGCAGTTACGACAGGGCCGCGATTTACGAGCAGTACTTC. Residues: CASSYDRAAIYEQYF.